This T cell receptor (beta chain) was sequenced for a study of cytomegalovirus exposure and HLA in healthy donors (dated by TCRdb to 2016 to 2017). Turning to the overall study: An earlier analysis of 587 of the donors reported 276 Gb of sequence data and 117 million unique TCR beta sequences obtained from approximately 180 million T cells. An early release that covered roughly 600 HLA-typed donors contained about 290 gigabases of sequencing data and tens of millions of unique TCR sequences. Of the roughly 400 genotyped donors, about 84% fell in the genetic ancestry cluster associated with self-reported Caucasian donors. The study was designed to test whether signatures of past pathogen exposure could be identified by cataloging public T cell receptors. The study used immunosequencing to profile the T cell repertoires of approximately 630 subjects and linked those repertoires to cytomegalovirus serostatus. Along with the roughly 670-subject first cohort, a separate validation cohort of more than 90 different subjects was used. High-throughput TCR immunosequencing, statistical association of individual TCRs with disease status, and machine learning were combined to predict cytomegalovirus infection status. A later analysis re-examined previously published TCR beta repertoires from over 500 donors and added high-resolution HLA genotyping to investigate patterns of TCR occurrence. The later analysis used no new phenotypic data to find candidate immune exposures, relying instead on TCR beta sequences and their occurrence across donors. In an earlier analysis of several hundred of the donors, high-throughput TCR beta sequencing was used to judge whether each TCR beta V gene segment behaved as functional or pseudogenic. Donor age, sex, ethnicity and CMV serostatus were compiled together with the repertoire data. Genome-wide SNP genotypes for about three fifths of the roughly 700 donors were used in a later genetic analysis, which treated that subset as a discovery cohort. Every discovery cohort repertoire had been produced on one sequencing platform. Both class I and class II loci were covered by HLA typing, at four-digit resolution. The number of donors typed differed by locus, with roughly 620-630 for A, B, C, DRB1 and DQB1, approximately 500 for DQA1, approximately 570 for DPA1, and some 440 for DPB1. Roughly five DR-DQ haplotypes were handled as single units for association and clustering, since linkage in the cohort was strong. Among 300 to 500 genotyped donors of the cohort, an average of approximately 240,000 unique TCR beta nucleotide sequences was sequenced per donor, of which approximately 18% were non-productive.

Libraries were prepared through the immunoSEQ multiplex PCR assay. For the multiplex PCR, a mixture combining 60 forward primers for TCR Vbeta segments and 13 reverse primers for TCR Jbeta segments was used. A multiplex PCR assay on genomic DNA amplified the CDR3 region of rearranged TCR beta genes. The amplified TCR beta libraries were sequenced on the Illumina HiSeq System as 87-base-pair reads. The authors processed their data as follows. Across the 600 to 700 repertoires, a later analysis counted 80 million or so unique TCR beta chains, approximately 12 million of which were shared by at least two donors. Raw reads were error-corrected and collapsed into unique sequences by a nearest-neighbor algorithm in which closely related sequences were merged to remove PCR and sequencing errors. V, D and J gene segments were assigned by aligning CDR3 sequences to IMGT reference sequences. For a sequence to be retained, at least a six-nucleotide match to both a V gene segment and a J gene segment was required. A rearrangement counted as productive if the CDR3 had no stop codons and remained in frame with V and J, and every other rearrangement counted as non-productive. CDR3 was defined by IMGT convention, running from the second conserved V-encoded cysteine to the conserved J-encoded phenylalanine. In an earlier analysis of approximately 590 of the donors, sequences lacking an unambiguous match to a single V gene segment were excluded. In an earlier analysis of several hundred of the donors, V segments were called functional above 56.7% productive rearrangements and were called segregating when the between-donor standard deviation exceeded 5%. A statistical classification framework was built to diagnose cytomegalovirus status from the catalog of TCR beta chain sequences. A later analysis assigned V and J genes by comparing TCR nucleotide sequences with IMGT/GENE-DB human TR gene sequences. The TCRdist pipeline was used in a later analysis to assign CDR3 sequences and most-parsimonious VDJ recombination scenarios. In a later analysis, every TCR beta chain was defined by the combination of its CDR3 amino acid sequence and its V-gene family, and reads without a unique V-gene family were dropped. To address suspected cross-contamination and a sequencing artifact, a later analysis removed 450 to 700 highly shared, low-generation-probability nucleotide sequences. In a later analysis, a clonal expansion index was calculated for each public chain from normalized within-repertoire ranks of inferred template counts. In a later analysis, generation probabilities were computed using a VDJ recombination model fitted to out-of-frame rearrangements, and the results were checked against IGoR. Hypergeometric tests were used in a later analysis to score TCR-TCR, TCR-HLA and TCR-CMV co-occurrence, with a repertoire-size bias correction applied to the TCR pairs. False discovery rates were estimated in a later analysis by permuting HLA or CMV assignments 20 times. In a later analysis, co-occurring TCRs were grouped using DBSCAN, and TCRdist sequence similarity was added for clustering within HLA-allele-positive subsets. Repertoires with fewer than 30,000 or more than 120,000 public chains were left out of co-occurrence clustering, as were a few repertoires with anomalous nucleotide sharing. The table was pulled from immuneACCESS by TCRdb, which kept in-frame rearrangements only. Such tables lose some clones; where checked, under half of the loss comes from unresolved V genes, and the rest has no known cause. Clonal size and the V and J genes are those of that table, whereas D and trimming came from the DNA. The sample contains around 25,000 clones, 79% of them found a single time. The ten largest clones represent about 4.2% of the sample.

General conclusions and limits of the study: The study listed approximately 150 TCR beta chains as associated with cytomegalovirus. An earlier analysis of roughly 570 of the donors showed that most TCR beta V segments appeared in productive rearrangements either about 90% or about 30% of the time, which broadly matched IMGT annotations. According to a later analysis, TCR association rates differed among HLA loci, with DRB1 alleles showing the most associated TCRs and HLA-C alleles showing the fewest. In vitro tests confirmed that a few of the cytomegalovirus-associated TCR beta chains recognize cytomegalovirus antigens. A further reported finding was that TCR beta sequences accurately predicted the HLA-A and HLA-B alleles for most subjects in the first cohort. According to a later genetic analysis, donors in an Asian-associated ancestry cluster had fewer N-insertions in productive TCRs than the approximately 700-donor mean. Roughly uniform sequencing depth across donors was assumed in presence/absence analyses, although this assumption may not hold. Because counts were too low, approximately 15 rarely observed V segments, including chromosome 9 orphons, were excluded from the earlier analysis of some 590 of the donors. A group of highly shared sequence variants was considered likely to be a technical artifact of the sequencing pipeline. Linkage disequilibrium might explain the correlated functional status among segregating V segments, but an unknown experimental factor could not be excluded. Because HLA typing was missing for some donors at each locus, association tests included only the typed subset. Assigning TCR associations to individual alleles was difficult when HLA alleles, especially DR and DQ, strongly co-occurred. A later genetic analysis associated a missense DCLRE1C variant with V-gene and J-gene trimming of TCR beta chains, and an independent cohort replicated the association. The classifier was reported to diagnose cytomegalovirus status with high specificity and sensitivity in both the original cohort and the validation cohort. According to the authors, the approach could potentially be generalized to other disease states and immunological phenotypes. Immune exposure information for the cohort was limited to CMV serostatus. The cohort was sequenced for TCR beta chains only, and without alpha or paired-chain data the features that could be detected were limited. According to a later analysis, parvovirus B19, influenza, CMV and Epstein-Barr virus appeared linked to several top co-occurrence clusters. While some public TCRs were present in many individuals, most TCR sequences turned up only very rarely across donors. In a later analysis, HLA-associated TCR beta chains were found to be more clonally expanded and to have lower generation probabilities than equally common non-associated chains. In a later analysis, about 16,000 TCR beta sequences were associated with specific HLA alleles at a false discovery rate of 0.05. In a later analysis, most CMV-associated TCR beta chains were found to appear HLA-restricted, with HLA associations seemingly driven largely by CMV exposure.

The cohort comprised fewer than 700 healthy bone marrow donors. At the time of sampling, every cohort member was nominally healthy, though immune exposures that went unrecorded were likely present. The donor was CMV seronegative and belonged to the group of 352 seronegative cohort members. A peripheral blood sample was provided by each donor, and peripheral blood mononuclear cells were used for TCR beta sequencing. Genomic DNA was extracted from the blood cell samples with the Qiagen DNeasy Blood Extraction Kit. Comment on this clone: It lacks a known antigen. Per-base qualities were not stored, and no clone one base away is much larger.

This receptor was obtained from a male donor in good health and CMV-seronegative. The specimen was PBMCs.

The CDR3 has the sequence CASSPATGPYEQYF. The DNA is as follows: TGTGCCAGCAGCCCCGCGACAGGGCCCTACGAGCAGTACTTC. The V gene is TRBV7-2 and the J gene is TRBJ2-7; 7 of the junction bases match TRBD1. Including the terminal cysteine and phenylalanine, the CDR3 comprises 14 residues. The read is trimmed to its CDR3 DNA, 42 bases read in frame from base 1. Via the germline V gene, CDR1 is SGHTA and CDR2 FQGNSA. The V end gives up 5 bases and the J end 2 bases, leaving 6 bases in the junction not matched to a gene.